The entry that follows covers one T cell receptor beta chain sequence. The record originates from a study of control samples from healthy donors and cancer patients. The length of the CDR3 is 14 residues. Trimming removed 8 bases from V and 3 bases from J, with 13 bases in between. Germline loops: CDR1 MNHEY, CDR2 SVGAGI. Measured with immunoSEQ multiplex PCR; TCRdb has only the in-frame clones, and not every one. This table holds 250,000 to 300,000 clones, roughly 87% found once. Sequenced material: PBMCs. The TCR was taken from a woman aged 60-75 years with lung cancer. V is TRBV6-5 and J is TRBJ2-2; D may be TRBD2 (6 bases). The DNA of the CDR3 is TGTGCCAGCCAAGCAGGAGGGTACACCGGGGAGCTGTTTTTT. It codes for CASQAGGYTGELFF.